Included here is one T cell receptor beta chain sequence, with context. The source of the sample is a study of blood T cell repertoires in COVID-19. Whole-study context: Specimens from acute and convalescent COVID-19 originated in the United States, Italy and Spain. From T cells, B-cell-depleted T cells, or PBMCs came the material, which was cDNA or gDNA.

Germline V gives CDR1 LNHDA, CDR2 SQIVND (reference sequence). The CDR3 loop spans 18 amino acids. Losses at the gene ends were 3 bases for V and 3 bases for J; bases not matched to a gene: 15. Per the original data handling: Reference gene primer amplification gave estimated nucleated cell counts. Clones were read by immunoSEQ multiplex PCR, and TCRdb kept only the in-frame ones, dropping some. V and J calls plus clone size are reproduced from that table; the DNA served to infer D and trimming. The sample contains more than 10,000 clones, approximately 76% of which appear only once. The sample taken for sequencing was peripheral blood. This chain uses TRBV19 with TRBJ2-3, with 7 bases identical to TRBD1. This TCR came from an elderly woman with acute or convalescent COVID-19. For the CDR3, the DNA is TGTGCCAGTAGTATGAGCAGACAGGGTAGAAGGGGAACAGATACGCAGTATTTT. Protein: CASSMSRQGRRGTDTQYF.